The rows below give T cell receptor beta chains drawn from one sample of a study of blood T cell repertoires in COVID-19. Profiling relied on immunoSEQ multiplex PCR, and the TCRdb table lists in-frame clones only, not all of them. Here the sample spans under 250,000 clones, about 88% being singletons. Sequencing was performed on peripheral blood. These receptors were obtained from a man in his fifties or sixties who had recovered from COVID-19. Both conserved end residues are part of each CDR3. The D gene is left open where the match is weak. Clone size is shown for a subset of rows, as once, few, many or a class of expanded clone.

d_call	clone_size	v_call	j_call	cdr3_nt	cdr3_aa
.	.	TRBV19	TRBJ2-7	TGTGCCAGTAGTCGCCCGGACTTGTACGAGCAGTACTTC	CASSRPDLYEQYF
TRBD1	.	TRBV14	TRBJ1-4	TGTGCCAGCAGCCAAGTTGACAGGGGACGACTGTTTTTT	CASSQVDRGRLFF
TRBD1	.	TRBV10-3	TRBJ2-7	TGTGCCATCAGTGAGCCTAAAACACCGGGACAGATCTACGAGCAGTACTTC	CAISEPKTPGQIYEQYF
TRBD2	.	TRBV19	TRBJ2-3	TGTGCCAGTAGTCCGGGGACTAGCGGCACAGATACGCAGTATTTT	CASSPGTSGTDTQYF
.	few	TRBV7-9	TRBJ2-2	TGTGCCAGCAGCCCCTCCGGGGAGCTGTTTTTT	CASSPSGELFF
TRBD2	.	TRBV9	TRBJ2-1	TGTGCCAGCAGCCCACAACCGGGACTAGCGGGGGGGGGTGAGCAGTTCTTC	CASSPQPGLAGGGEQFF
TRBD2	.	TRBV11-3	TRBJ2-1	TGTGCCAGCAGCCCACTAGCGGGAGGGCTTAAAGGGGAGCAGTTCTTC	CASSPLAGGLKGEQFF
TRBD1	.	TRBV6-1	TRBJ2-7	TGTGCCAGCAGTGAAATGTGGACAGGAAAAATGGAGTACTTC	CASSEMWTGKMEYF
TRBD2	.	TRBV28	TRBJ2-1	TGTGCCAGCAGACCCTTCGGGACTAGCGGTTCCTACAATGAGCAGTTCTTC	CASRPFGTSGSYNEQFF
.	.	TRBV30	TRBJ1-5	TGTGCCTGGAGAGCCGAGGGACATCTCCCCAATCAGCCCCAGCATTTT	CAWRAEGHLPNQPQHF
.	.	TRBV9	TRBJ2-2	TGTGCCAGCAGCGGATCGGACAGGAACACCGGGGAGCTGTTTTTT	CASSGSDRNTGELFF